What follows are 18 T cell receptor beta chains derived from one specimen sequenced in a study of cytomegalovirus exposure and HLA in healthy donors. It was with 60 Vbeta and 13 Jbeta primers that the PCR ran. The table came from immunoSEQ multiplex PCR; TCRdb's copy has only in-frame clones and leaves some out. The repertoire holds about 130,000 clones, with around 80% as singletons. The specimen sequenced was PBMCs. These receptors originate from a woman between 45 and 65 years old in good health and CMV-seronegative.

Only a few counts were recorded for this clone. The rearrangement joins TRBV18 to TRBJ1-1, with D unresolved. V was pared by 0 bases and J by 3 bases, with 23 bases between. This CDR3 contains 19 residues. The germline V gene has CDR1 KGHSH and CDR2 LQKENI. The CDR3 bases are TGTGCCAGCTCACCACCGGGCGTAGACCAGTTTCGGAAGGACACTGAAGCTTTCTTT. Translating it yields CASSPPGVDQFRKDTEAFF.

The chain uses TRBV25-1 and TRBJ2-7; TRBD2 agrees at 7 bases. Germline V CDR1 and CDR2: MGHDK, SYGVNS. Unmatched junction bases numbered 11, after V lost 4 bases and J lost 5 bases. This CDR3 is 15 amino acids long. CDR3 sequence reads: CASSAMGGRRDEQYF. The CDR3 region has the DNA TGTGCCAGCAGTGCTATGGGGGGGAGACGGGACGAGCAGTACTTC.

This clone is a singleton in its sample. The chain links TRBV19 to TRBJ1-5; D unresolved. V was pared by 6 bases and J by 0 bases, with 21 bases between. CDR3 length equals 18 residues. The germline CDR1 and CDR2 sequences are LNHDA and SQIVND (reference sequence). CDR3: CASRRAGGLGYSNQPQHF. For the CDR3, the DNA is TGTGCCAGTAGACGCGCGGGAGGGTTGGGATATAGCAATCAGCCCCAGCATTTT.

This clone was counted once. J is TRBJ2-7 and V is TRBV7-9, with unresolved D. V was pared by 5 bases and J by 7 bases, with 18 bases between. The CDR3 has 14 residues. The germline gives CDR1 SEHNR, CDR2 FQNEAQ (reference sequence). The CDR3 sequence is CASSLSNPAWEQYV. Written as DNA, the CDR3 is TGTGCCAGCAGCCTCAGCAACCCGGCGTGGGAGCAGTACGTC.

V is TRBV2 and J is TRBJ2-7, with D perhaps matching TRBD2 (5 bases). In germline, CDR1 is SNHLY, CDR2 FYNNEI. The CDR3 runs 15 residues. Deletions cut 6 bases from V and 0 bases from J, with 15 bases between. The CDR3 is CASSALETDSYEQYF. The CDR3 DNA is TGTGCCAGCAGCGCACTAGAGACGGACTCCTACGAGCAGTACTTC.

The rearrangement links TRBV7-2 to TRBJ2-7; D possibly corresponds to TRBD2 (6 bases). Trimming pared 3 bases from V and 1 base from J, leaving 10 bases between. The CDR3 sequence is 14 residues long. Germline CDR1 SGHTA, CDR2 FQGNSA. The DNA of the CDR3 is TGTGCCAGCAGCTTGGGACTGGATTCCTACGAGCAGTACTTC. Amino acid sequence: CASSLGLDSYEQYF.

The chain combines TRBV15 with TRBJ2-3, with a possible D match to TRBD1 (5 bases). V lost 0 bases, J lost 2 bases, and 15 bases lay in between. The CDR3 is 17 residues long. Germline V gene data show CDR1 as LNHNV and CDR2 as YYDKDF (reference sequence). The CDR3 loop is CATSRDVLGASTDTQYF. CDR3 coding DNA: TGTGCCACCAGCAGAGATGTCCTAGGGGCCTCCACAGATACGCAGTATTTT.

The V gene is TRBV6-1, the J gene TRBJ1-1; TRBD1 might be the D (6 bases). Per germline, CDR1 MNHNS and CDR2 SASEGT. The CDR3 runs to 14 residues. V gave up 3 bases and J gave up 4 bases, with 12 bases separating them. CDR3 sequence: CASSEQGRFTEAFF. CDR3 nucleotides: TGTGCCAGCAGTGAGCAGGGGAGATTCACTGAAGCTTTCTTT.

CDR3 in amino acids: CASSLVGTGGLANYGYTF. DNA for the CDR3: TGTGCCAGCAGCTTAGTAGGGACAGGGGGCCTAGCTAACTATGGCTACACCTTC. The rearrangement links TRBV7-9 to TRBJ1-2; 12 bases are shared with TRBD1. The CDR3 totals 18 residues. J gave up 0 bases and V 1 base, and 6 bases lay outside the gene matches. Germline loops: CDR1 SEHNR, CDR2 FQNEAQ (reference sequence). The variable domain in full, completed from reference TRBV7-9 and TRBJ1-2, reads DTGVSQNPRHKITKRGQNVTFRCDPISEHNRLYWYRQTLGQGPEFLTYFQNEAQLEKSRLLSDRFSAERPKGSFSTLEIQRTEQGDSAMYLCASSLVGTGGLANYGYTFGSGTRLTVV.

The rearrangement joins TRBV6-4 to TRBJ2-2, with 9 bases that match TRBD2. The CDR3 runs to 16 residues. V dropped 9 bases and J dropped 5; count of bases not matched to a gene: 13. Germline V lookup: CDR1 MRHNA, CDR2 SNTAGT. The chain's CDR3 is CASKRAGGPMTGELFF. The CDR3 DNA is TGTGCCAGTAAAAGGGCGGGAGGGCCCATGACCGGGGAGCTGTTTTTT.

Only a few counts were recorded for this clone. The genes are TRBV5-1 and TRBJ1-3; D is possibly TRBD1 (5 bases). The germline V gene encodes CDR1 SGHRS and CDR2 YFSETQ. The CDR3 length is 15 residues. V gave up 3 bases and J gave up 2 bases, with 12 bases separating them. For the CDR3, the DNA is TGCGCCAGCAGCTCGTCGGGGGGGACTGGAAACACCATATATTTT. Its protein is CASSSSGGTGNTIYF.

The rearrangement uses TRBV13 and TRBJ2-2; TRBD2 is a possible D gene (7 bases). The V gene lost 3 bases and the J gene lost 6 bases, with 17 bases spanning the gap. The germline V gene has CDR1 PRHDT and CDR2 FYEKMQ (reference sequence). The CDR3 has 16 residues. This chain's CDR3 is CASSFLRAGAAGELFF. As DNA, the CDR3 is TGTGCCAGCAGCTTCCTCCGGGCGGGGGCGGCCGGGGAGCTGTTTTTT.

The CDR3 region has the DNA TGTGCCAGCAGCTTAGGGACAGGGGATAGAGAGACCCAGTACTTC. It translates to CASSLGTGDRETQYF. This chain uses TRBV11-3 with TRBJ2-5, with 9 bases aligning to TRBD1. Germline V gives CDR1 SGHNT, CDR2 YENEEA. The trim removed 1 base at V and 4 bases at J, leaving 4 bases unmatched. The CDR3 contains 15 residues. Supplemented by reference TRBV11-3 and TRBJ2-5, the full variable domain reads EAGVVQSPRYKIIEKKQPVAFWCNPISGHNTLYWYLQNLGQGPELLIRYENEEAVDDSQLPKDRFSAERLKGVDSTLKIQPAELGDSAVYLCASSLGTGDRETQYFGPGTRLLVL.

This clone appeared many times. The genes are TRBV29-1 and TRBJ2-1; D possibly corresponds to TRBD2 (6 bases). Germline V CDR1 and CDR2: SQVTM, ANQGSEA. This CDR3 region has 16 residues. V was shortened by 0 bases and J by 6 bases, with 18 bases between the two germline ends. This chain's CDR3 is CSVEEGWRDSGNEQFF. For the CDR3, the DNA is TGCAGCGTTGAAGAGGGATGGCGGGATTCTGGCAATGAGCAGTTCTTC.

The rearrangement uses TRBV29-1 and TRBJ2-3, with 9 nucleotides matching TRBD1. The junction had 14 bases not matched to a gene; V was cut back by 6 bases and J by 4 bases. The CDR3 is 16 residues long. Germline loops: CDR1 SQVTM, CDR2 ANQGSEA. The CDR3 region has the DNA TGCAGCGTACCTAGACAGGGGGGCGTAGGGGCAGATACGCAGTATTTT. Its protein is CSVPRQGGVGADTQYF.

The chain links TRBV19 to TRBJ1-5; D may be TRBD1 (5 bases). V dropped 5 bases and J dropped 3 bases, with 14 bases sitting between them. Per the germline V gene, CDR1 is LNHDA and CDR2 is SQIVND (reference sequence). The CDR3 extends over 15 amino acids. The chain's CDR3 is CASSAGPNPNQPQHF. The CDR3 DNA follows: TGTGCCAGTAGTGCGGGACCGAATCCCAATCAGCCCCAGCATTTT.

V gene TRBV6-5 combines with J gene TRBJ2-7; D may be TRBD1 (5 bases). The CDR3 loop spans 14 amino acids. CDR1 MNHEY and CDR2 SVGAGI come from the germline V gene. Trimming took 7 bases from V and 0 from J, leaving 13 bases between them. This CDR3 reads CASTRTTSSYEQYV. CDR3 DNA: TGTGCCAGCACGAGGACAACGAGCTCCTACGAGCAGTACGTC.

In its sample, this clone was seen a few times. J is TRBJ2-7 and V is TRBV7-2, with 11 bases aligning to TRBD1. V trimming: 4 bases; J trimming: 7 bases; junction bases outside the gene matches: 9. CDR1 is SGHTA and CDR2 is FQGNSA in the germline V gene. The CDR3 is 15 residues long. The CDR3 region is CASSSSGTGGVEQYV. Written as DNA, the CDR3 is TGTGCCAGCAGCTCTTCCGGGACAGGGGGGGTTGAGCAGTACGTC.